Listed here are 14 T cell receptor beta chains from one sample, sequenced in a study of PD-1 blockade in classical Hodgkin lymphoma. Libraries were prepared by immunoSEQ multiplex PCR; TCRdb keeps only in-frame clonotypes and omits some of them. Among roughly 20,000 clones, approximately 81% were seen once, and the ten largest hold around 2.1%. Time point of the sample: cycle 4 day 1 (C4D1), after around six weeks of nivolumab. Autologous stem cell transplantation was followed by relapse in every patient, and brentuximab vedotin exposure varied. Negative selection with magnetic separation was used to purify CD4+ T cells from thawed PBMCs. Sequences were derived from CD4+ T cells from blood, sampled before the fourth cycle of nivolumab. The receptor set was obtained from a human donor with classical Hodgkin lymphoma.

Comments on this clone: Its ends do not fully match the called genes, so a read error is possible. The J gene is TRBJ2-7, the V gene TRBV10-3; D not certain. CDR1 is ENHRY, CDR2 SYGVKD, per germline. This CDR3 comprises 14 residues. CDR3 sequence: CASSSGPQHYEQYF. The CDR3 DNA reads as TGTGCCAGCAGTTCCGGACCGCAGCACTACGAGCAGTACTTC.

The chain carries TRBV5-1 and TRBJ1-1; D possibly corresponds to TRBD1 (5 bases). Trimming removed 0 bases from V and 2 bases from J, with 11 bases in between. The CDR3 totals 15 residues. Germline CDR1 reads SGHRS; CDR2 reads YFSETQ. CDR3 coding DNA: TGCGCCAGCAGCTTGGAGTGGGGGATAAACACTGAAGCTTTCTTT. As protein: CASSLEWGINTEAFF.

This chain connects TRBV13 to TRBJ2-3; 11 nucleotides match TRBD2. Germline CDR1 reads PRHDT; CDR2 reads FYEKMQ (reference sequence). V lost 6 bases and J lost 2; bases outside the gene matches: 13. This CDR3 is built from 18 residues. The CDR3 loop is CASSQEGLAGGPTDTQYF. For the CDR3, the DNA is TGTGCCAGCAGTCAAGAAGGCTTAGCGGGGGGGCCCACAGATACGCAGTATTTT. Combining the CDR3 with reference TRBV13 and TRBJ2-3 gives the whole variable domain AAGVIQSPRHLIKEKRETATLKCYPIPRHDTVYWYQQGPGQDPQFLISFYEKMQSDKGSIPDRFSAQQFSDYHSELNMSSLELGDSALYFCASSQEGLAGGPTDTQYFGPGTRLTVL.

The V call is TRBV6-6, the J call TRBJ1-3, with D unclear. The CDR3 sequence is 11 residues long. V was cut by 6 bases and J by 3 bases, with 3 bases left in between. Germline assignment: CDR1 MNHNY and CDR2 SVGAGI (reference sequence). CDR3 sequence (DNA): TGTGCCAGCAGCCTTGGAAACACCATATATTTT. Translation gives CASSLGNTIYF.

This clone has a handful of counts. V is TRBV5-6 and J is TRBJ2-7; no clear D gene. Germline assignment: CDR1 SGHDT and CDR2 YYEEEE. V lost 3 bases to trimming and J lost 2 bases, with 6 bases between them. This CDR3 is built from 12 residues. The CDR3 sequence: CASSWGTYEQYF. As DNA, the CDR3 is TGTGCCAGCAGCTGGGGAACCTACGAGCAGTACTTC.

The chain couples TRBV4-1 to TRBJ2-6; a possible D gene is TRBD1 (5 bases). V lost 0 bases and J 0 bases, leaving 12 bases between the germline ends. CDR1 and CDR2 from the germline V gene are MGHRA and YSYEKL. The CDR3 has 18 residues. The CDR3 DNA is TGCGCCAGCAGCCAAGAGGGTGCAGGGATCTCTGGGGCCAACGTCCTGACTTTC. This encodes CASSQEGAGISGANVLTF.

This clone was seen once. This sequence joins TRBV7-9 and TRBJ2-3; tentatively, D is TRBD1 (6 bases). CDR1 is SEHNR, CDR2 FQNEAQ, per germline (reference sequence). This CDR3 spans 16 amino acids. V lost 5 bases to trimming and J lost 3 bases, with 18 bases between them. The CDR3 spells CASSPLSGGATDTQYF. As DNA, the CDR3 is TGTGCCAGCAGCCCCCTGTCTGGGGGCGCGACAGATACGCAGTATTTT.

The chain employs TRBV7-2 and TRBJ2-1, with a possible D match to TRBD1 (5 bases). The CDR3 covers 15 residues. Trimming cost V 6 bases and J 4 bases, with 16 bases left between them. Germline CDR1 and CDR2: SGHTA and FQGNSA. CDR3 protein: CASSPGPSTYNEQFF. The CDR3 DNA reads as TGTGCCAGCAGTCCAGGGCCCTCCACTTACAATGAGCAGTTCTTC.

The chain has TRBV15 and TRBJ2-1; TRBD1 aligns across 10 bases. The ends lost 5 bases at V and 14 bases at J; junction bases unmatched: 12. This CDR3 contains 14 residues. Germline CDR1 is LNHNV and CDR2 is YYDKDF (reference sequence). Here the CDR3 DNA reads TGTGCCACCAGCTTCAGGACAGGGGGAACAGAAAAGTTCTTC. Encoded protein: CATSFRTGGTEKFF.

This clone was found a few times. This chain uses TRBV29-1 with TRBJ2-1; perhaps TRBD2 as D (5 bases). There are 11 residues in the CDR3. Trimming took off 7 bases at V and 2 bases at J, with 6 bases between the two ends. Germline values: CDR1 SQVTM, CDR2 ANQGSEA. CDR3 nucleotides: TGCAGCGCGGGAACCTACAATGAGCAGTTCTTC. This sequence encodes CSAGTYNEQFF.

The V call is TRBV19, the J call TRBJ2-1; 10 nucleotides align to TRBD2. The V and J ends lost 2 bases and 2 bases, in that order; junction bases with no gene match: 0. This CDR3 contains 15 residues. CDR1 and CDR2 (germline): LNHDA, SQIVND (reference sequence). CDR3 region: CASSITSGTYNEQFF. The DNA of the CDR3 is TGTGCCAGTAGTATAACTAGCGGGACCTACAATGAGCAGTTCTTC.

The CDR3 region is CASSLPGLVTQYF. The CDR3 DNA sequence: TGTGCCAGCAGCTTGCCAGGGCTGGTGACCCAGTACTTC. The chain combines TRBV5-6 with TRBJ2-5; TRBD1 is a possible D gene (5 bases). Germline CDR1 SGHDT, CDR2 YYEEEE. This CDR3 spans 13 amino acids. V lost 1 base and J 7 bases, leaving 11 bases between the germline ends.

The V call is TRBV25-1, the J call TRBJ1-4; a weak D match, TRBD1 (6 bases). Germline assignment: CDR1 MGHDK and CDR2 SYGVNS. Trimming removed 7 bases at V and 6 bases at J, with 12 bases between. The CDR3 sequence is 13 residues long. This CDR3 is CASTRGFYEKLFF. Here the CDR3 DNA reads TGTGCCAGCACCAGGGGATTTTATGAAAAACTGTTTTTT. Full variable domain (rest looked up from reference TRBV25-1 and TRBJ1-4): EADIYQTPRYLVIGTGKKITLECSQTMGHDKMYWYQQDPGMELHLIHYSYGVNSTEKGDLSSESTVSRIRTEHFPLTLESARPSHTSQYLCASTRGFYEKLFFGSGTQLSVL.

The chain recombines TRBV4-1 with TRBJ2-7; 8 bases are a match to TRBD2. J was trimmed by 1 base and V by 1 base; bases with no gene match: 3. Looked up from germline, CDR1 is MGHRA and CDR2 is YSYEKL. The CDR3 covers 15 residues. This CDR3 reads CASSQGASGSYEQYF. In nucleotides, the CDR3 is TGCGCCAGCAGCCAAGGGGCTAGCGGGTCCTACGAGCAGTACTTC.